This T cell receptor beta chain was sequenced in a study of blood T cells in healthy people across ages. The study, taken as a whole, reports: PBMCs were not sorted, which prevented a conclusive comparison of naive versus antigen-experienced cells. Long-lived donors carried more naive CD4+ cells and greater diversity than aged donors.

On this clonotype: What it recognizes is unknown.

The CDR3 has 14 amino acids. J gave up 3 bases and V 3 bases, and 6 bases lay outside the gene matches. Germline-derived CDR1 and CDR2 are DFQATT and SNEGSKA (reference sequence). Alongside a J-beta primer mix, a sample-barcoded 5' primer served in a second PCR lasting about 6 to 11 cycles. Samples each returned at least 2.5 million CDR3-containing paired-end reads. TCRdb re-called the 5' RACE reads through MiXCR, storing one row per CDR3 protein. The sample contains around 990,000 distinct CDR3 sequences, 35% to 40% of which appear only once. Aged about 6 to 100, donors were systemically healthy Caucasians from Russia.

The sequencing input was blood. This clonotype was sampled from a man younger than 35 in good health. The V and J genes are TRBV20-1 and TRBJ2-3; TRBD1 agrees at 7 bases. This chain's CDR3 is CSARGARGTDTQYF. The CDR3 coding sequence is TGCAGTGCTAGGGGGGCCAGGGGGACAGATACGCAGTATTTT.